One and the same sample provided the 21 T cell receptor beta chains below, sequenced in a study of CD8 T cells in Susac syndrome. Reverse transcription of roughly 0.5 to 1 ug RNA was carried out with random hexamers. Using its own MiXCR run on the immunoSEQ multiplex PCR reads, TCRdb lists one record per CDR3 protein. The sample lists about 210,000 distinct CDR3 sequences, approximately 94% occurring once. Source material: CD4+ T cells from PBMCs. Every receptor here comes from a human donor with Susac syndrome.

The J gene is TRBJ1-5, the V gene TRBV5-6, with D unresolved. The germline V gene encodes CDR1 SGHDT and CDR2 YYEEEE. This CDR3 has 15 amino acids. V lost 1 base, J lost 5 bases, and 13 bases lay in between. This CDR3 reads CASSLKPPLDQPQHF. The CDR3 DNA sequence: TGTGCCAGCAGCTTGAAGCCTCCGTTGGATCAGCCCCAGCATTTT.

The V and J genes are TRBV5-1 and TRBJ1-1; no firm D call. Germline V gives CDR1 SGHRS, CDR2 YFSETQ. V was trimmed by 2 bases and J by 3 bases, leaving 8 bases between them. The CDR3 has 13 residues. CDR3 residues: CASSFRRDTEAFF. DNA for the CDR3: TGCGCCAGCAGCTTCAGGAGGGACACTGAAGCTTTCTTT.

This chain links TRBV4-3 with TRBJ1-4; D not certain. The CDR3 is 17 residues long. Deletions cut 0 bases from V and 0 bases from J, with 11 bases between. Germline V gene data show CDR1 as LGHNA and CDR2 as YSLEER. As DNA, the CDR3 is TGCGCCAGCAGCCAAGATCGACGGGATGCAACTAATGAAAAACTGTTTTTT. Protein product: CASSQDRRDATNEKLFF.

The chain is built from TRBV20-1 and TRBJ1-5; D gene uncertain. This CDR3 has 14 residues. CDR1 is DFQATT and CDR2 is SNEGSKA in the germline V gene (reference sequence). V shed 6 bases and J shed 0 bases, with 12 bases lying between them. The CDR3 here is CSATRHYSNQPQHF. In nucleotides, the CDR3 is TGCAGTGCGACTAGACACTATAGCAATCAGCCCCAGCATTTT.

Here the CDR3 reads CASCQRDYNYGYTF. Here the CDR3 DNA reads TGTGCCAGCTGCCAGCGGGACTATAACTATGGCTACACCTTC. The chain links TRBV12-3 or TRBV12-4 to TRBJ1-2; D might be TRBD1 (5 bases). The length of the CDR3 is 14 residues. V was clipped by 8 bases and J by 1 base, with 14 bases between them.

The V and J genes are TRBV7-8 and TRBJ2-3; tentative D call: TRBD1 (6 bases). CDR3 length: 14 residues. Trimming removed 1 base at V and 9 bases at J, with 14 bases between. In germline, CDR1 is SGHVS, CDR2 FQNEAQ. The CDR3: CASSLVRGQGTQYF. In DNA form, the CDR3 reads TGTGCCAGCAGCTTAGTCCGGGGCCAGGGGACGCAGTATTTT.

The chain employs TRBV7-9 and TRBJ1-1; 7 nucleotides align to TRBD1. The CDR3 has 14 residues. The germline V gene has CDR1 SEHNR and CDR2 FQNEAQ (reference sequence). The junction had 5 bases not matched to a gene; V was cut back by 5 bases and J by 2 bases. The CDR3 coding sequence is TGTGCCAGCAGCCCCGACAGGGACAACACTGAAGCTTTCTTT. Amino acids: CASSPDRDNTEAFF. Full variable domain (rest looked up from reference TRBV7-9 and TRBJ1-1): DTGVSQNPRHKITKRGQNVTFRCDPISEHNRLYWYRQTLGQGPEFLTYFQNEAQLEKSRLLSDRFSAERPKGSFSTLEIQRTEQGDSAMYLCASSPDRDNTEAFFGQGTRLTVV.

The rearrangement uses TRBV30 and TRBJ1-1; D is perhaps TRBD1 (5 bases). The CDR3 is 13 amino acids. Germline CDR1 is GTSNPN and CDR2 is SVGIG (reference sequence). V was pared by 0 bases and J by 8 bases, with 13 bases between. CDR3 region: CAWSVPPGGEAFF. The CDR3 DNA reads TGTGCCTGGAGTGTTCCCCCGGGGGGGGAAGCTTTCTTT.

Only one count was recorded for this clonotype. The chain is built from TRBV20-1 and TRBJ1-6, with D possibly being TRBD1 (6 bases). Trimming took off 3 bases at V and 8 bases at J, with 8 bases between the two ends. CDR3 length: 12 amino acids. Germline CDR1 and CDR2: DFQATT and SNEGSKA (reference sequence). CDR3 sequence reads: CSARRGDSPLHF. CDR3 bases: TGCAGTGCTAGGAGGGGGGATTCACCCCTCCACTTT.

The genes are TRBV30 and TRBJ1-2; 7 bases line up with TRBD1. CDR3 length equals 15 residues. Trimming at V came to 2 bases and at J to 8 bases, leaving 14 bases not matched to a gene. The germline CDR1 and CDR2 sequences are GTSNPN and SVGIG (reference sequence). The CDR3 spells CAWSNERTGSGGYTF. The CDR3 bases are TGTGCCTGGAGTAACGAAAGGACAGGTAGTGGAGGCTACACCTTC.

J is TRBJ2-1 and V is TRBV12-3 or TRBV12-4; D gene uncertain. The CDR3 consists of 10 residues. The V gene lost 3 bases and the J gene lost 9 bases, with 3 bases spanning the gap. This chain's CDR3 is CASSFGEQFF. The CDR3 DNA is TGTGCCAGCAGTTTTGGTGAGCAGTTCTTC.

This chain links TRBV30 with TRBJ2-7, with D uncertain. Germline lookup yields CDR1 GTSNPN and CDR2 SVGIG (reference sequence). The CDR3 covers 14 residues. V dropped 3 bases and J dropped 4 bases, with 16 bases sitting between them. Written as DNA, the CDR3 is TGTGCCTGGAGGGGCCGGGTGAACTTATACGAGCAGTACTTC. This translates into CAWRGRVNLYEQYF.

The rearrangement joins TRBV29-1 to TRBJ1-1; D perhaps matches TRBD1 (5 bases). Looked up from germline, CDR1 is SQVTM and CDR2 is ANQGSEA. Trimming took off 6 bases at V and 0 bases at J, with 11 bases between the two ends. This CDR3 comprises 13 residues. CDR3 sequence reads: CSVFKGLNTEAFF. CDR3 bases: TGCAGCGTCTTCAAGGGGTTGAACACTGAAGCTTTCTTT.

This chain links TRBV20-1 with TRBJ2-7, with D unclear. The CDR3 covers 13 residues. From germline, CDR1 is DFQATT and CDR2 SNEGSKA (reference sequence). V lost 3 bases and J lost 5, with 14 bases in between. The CDR3 here is CSASPQVKDEQYF. For the CDR3, the DNA is TGCAGTGCTAGTCCCCAGGTAAAAGACGAGCAGTACTTC.

CDR3 loop: CASSYSKGNTIYF. The CDR3 DNA reads as TGTGCCAGCAGTTACTCAAAGGGAAACACCATATATTTT. The rearrangement links TRBV6-5 to TRBJ1-3; unclear D gene. Trimming removed 0 bases at V and 4 bases at J, with 4 bases between. CDR3 length equals 13 residues. Germline V gene lookup returns CDR1 MNHEY and CDR2 SVGAGI.

This chain connects TRBV7-8 to TRBJ2-2, with D perhaps given as TRBD1 or TRBD2 (6 bases each). There are 16 residues in the CDR3. Trimming took off 1 base at V and 7 bases at J, with 16 bases between the two ends. Germline-derived CDR1 and CDR2 are SGHVS and FQNEAQ. CDR3 region: CASSLGRRRGIGELFF. The DNA for the CDR3 is TGTGCCAGCAGCTTAGGGCGCAGGAGGGGGATCGGGGAGCTGTTTTTT.

The rearrangement links TRBV11-2 to TRBJ2-4; 7 bases fit TRBD1. The germline V gene encodes CDR1 SGHAT and CDR2 FQNNGV. This CDR3 is built from 14 residues. The junction had 7 bases not matched to a gene; V was cut back by 5 bases and J by 6 bases. CDR3 in DNA: TGTGCCAGCAGCGCCGGACAGGCGCCAAACATTCAGTACTTC. It specifies CASSAGQAPNIQYF.

The rearrangement links TRBV5-4 to TRBJ2-7; possibly TRBD1 for D (6 bases). The CDR3 covers 13 residues. Germline V gene data show CDR1 as SGHNT and CDR2 as YYREEE (reference sequence). Trimming took 2 bases from V and 6 from J, leaving 12 bases between them. CDR3 in amino acids: CASSFRRGIEQYF. In nucleotides, the CDR3 is TGTGCCAGCAGCTTCCGCAGGGGAATCGAGCAGTACTTC.

The chain has TRBV5-1 and TRBJ2-3; tentative D call: TRBD2 (7 bases). This CDR3 is built from 14 residues. The germline V and J ends were trimmed by 7 bases and 2 bases, with 14 bases remaining between them. Germline V gives CDR1 SGHRS, CDR2 YFSETQ. The CDR3 nucleotides are TGCGCCAGCTTCACCGGGGGGCTCACAGATACGCAGTATTTT. Translating gives CASFTGGLTDTQYF. Full variable domain (outside the CDR3, taken from reference TRBV5-1 and TRBJ2-3): KAGVTQTPRYLIKTRGQQVTLSCSPISGHRSVSWYQQTPGQGLQFLFEYFSETQRNKGNFPGRFSGRQFSNSRSEMNVSTLELGDSALYLCASFTGGLTDTQYFGPGTRLTVL.

The chain's CDR3 is CASSQLRGSGELFF. CDR3 sequence (DNA): TGCGCCAGCAGCCAACTCAGGGGGTCCGGGGAGCTGTTTTTT. V gene TRBV4-1 combines with J gene TRBJ2-2, with 7 bases matching TRBD1. The germline V gene encodes CDR1 MGHRA and CDR2 YSYEKL. The V gene end was trimmed by 2 bases and the J gene end by 6 bases; junction bases not matched to a gene: 3. The CDR3 covers 14 residues.

V usage is TRBV6-5 and J usage is TRBJ1-1; 9 bases are shared with TRBD1. Trimming took 6 bases from V and 2 from J; bases not matched to a gene: 4. The germline CDR1 and CDR2 sequences are MNHEY and SVGAGI. The CDR3 is made up of 14 amino acids. CDR3: CASRETGGNTEAFF. As DNA, the CDR3 is TGTGCCAGCAGAGAGACAGGGGGAAACACTGAAGCTTTCTTT.